This passage covers 14 T cell receptor beta chains from one sample sequenced in a study of T cell repertoires in cytomegalovirus infection. Via MiXCR, TCRdb re-called the reads, giving one row per CDR3 protein. Of around 630,000 distinct CDR3 sequences in the sample, 24% are singletons; the top ten hold roughly 8%. The sample taken for sequencing was CD8+ T cells from PBMCs. Source of these receptors: a human donor in good health (CMV status not recorded). Some clones in this sample may be carry-over from other donors' samples.

This clonotype has at least ten counts. The J gene is TRBJ1-1, the V gene TRBV10-3; D perhaps matches TRBD1 (5 bases). The CDR3 sequence is 14 residues long. Germline loops: CDR1 ENHRY, CDR2 SYGVKD. Trimming took off 5 bases at V and 1 base at J, with 11 bases between the two ends. CDR3 DNA sequence: TGTGCCATCAGTTCAACACAGGCGAACACTGAAGCTTTCTTT. Its translation is CAISSTQANTEAFF.

The sample holds a few counts of this clonotype. V gene TRBV28 combines with J gene TRBJ1-2; D unclear. CDR1 MDHEN and CDR2 SYDVKM come from the germline V gene. The CDR3 is 18 amino acids. V was clipped by 1 base and J by 2 bases, with 20 bases between them. CDR3 sequence (DNA): TGTGCCAGCAGTTTATACATTATTCCCATGCAGGAGAACTATGGCTACACCTTC. It specifies CASSLYIIPMQENYGYTF.

This clonotype has more than one count but fewer than ten. At one end, the junction sequence differs from germline, possibly due to a read error. The chain joins TRBV20-1 to TRBJ2-5; 10 nucleotides agree with TRBD2. There are 13 residues in the CDR3. The germline V gene has CDR1 DFQATT and CDR2 SNEGSKA (reference sequence). CDR3 nucleotides: TGCAGTGCTAGACCCCTAGCGGGGGACCCCTGGGACTTC. It yields the protein CSARPLAGDPWDF.

This clonotype appeared many times. This chain links TRBV6-5 with TRBJ2-7; 7 bases are shared with TRBD1. V was clipped by 2 bases and J by 3 bases; unmatched bases: 10. CDR1 and CDR2 from the germline V gene are MNHEY and SVGAGI. The CDR3 length is 16 residues. Here the CDR3 DNA reads TGTGCCAGCAGTTACCCTATTAGGGACAGCGGCTACGAGCAGTACGTC. Translating gives CASSYPIRDSGYEQYV.

The gene calls are TRBV6-6 and TRBJ2-1; D is undetermined. The CDR3 sequence is 14 residues long. The V gene lost 3 bases and the J gene lost 0 bases, with 6 bases spanning the gap. Germline CDR1 is MNHNY and CDR2 is SVGAGI (reference sequence). CDR3 amino acids: CASSYFDSYNEQFF. CDR3 DNA sequence: TGTGCCAGCAGTTATTTTGACTCCTACAATGAGCAGTTCTTC.

This chain uses TRBV29-1 with TRBJ2-5; no reliable D call. Germline lookup yields CDR1 SQVTM and CDR2 ANQGSEA. Trimming took off 4 bases at V and 7 bases at J, with 13 bases between the two ends. The CDR3 extends over 12 amino acids. CDR3 DNA: TGCAGCGTTGTAAGTGGAACCGGGACCCAGTACTTC. Protein product: CSVVSGTGTQYF.

The V gene is TRBV12-3 or TRBV12-4, the J gene TRBJ2-5; 8 bases are shared with TRBD2. V lost 7 bases and J lost 7; bases outside the gene matches: 11. The CDR3 spans 14 residues. CDR3 in DNA: TGTGCCAGCAAATTAGCGGGGTACGAGGGGACCCAGTACTTC. It yields the protein CASKLAGYEGTQYF.

The chain carries TRBV2 and TRBJ1-6; D unresolved. This CDR3 spans 12 amino acids. V gave up 7 bases and J gave up 6 bases, with 7 bases separating them. Germline V lookup: CDR1 SNHLY, CDR2 FYNNEI. The CDR3 is CASKRSNSPLHF. CDR3 nucleotide sequence: TGTGCCAGCAAACGGAGTAATTCACCCCTCCACTTT.

The chain joins TRBV28 to TRBJ2-7, with unresolved D. V was trimmed by 7 bases and J by 3 bases, leaving 19 bases between them. Per germline, CDR1 MDHEN and CDR2 SYDVKM. This CDR3 has 15 residues. The CDR3 sequence is CASTESSSTNYEQYV. Written as DNA, the CDR3 is TGTGCCAGCACCGAGTCTTCATCGACAAACTACGAGCAGTACGTC.

There are a few counts of this clonotype. V gene TRBV19 combines with J gene TRBJ2-7; either TRBD1 or TRBD2 may supply D (5 bases each). Germline assignment: CDR1 LNHDA and CDR2 SQIVND (reference sequence). The length of the CDR3 is 15 residues. Deletions cut 6 bases from V and 1 base from J, with 16 bases between. CDR3: CASSGPRDGSYEQYF. CDR3 nucleotide sequence: TGTGCCAGTAGCGGGCCCCGGGACGGTTCCTACGAGCAGTACTTC.

Of note for this clonotype: This may arise from a read error, as a much more abundant clone is one base away. V usage is TRBV7-9 and J usage is TRBJ2-5; D could derive from TRBD1 or TRBD2 (5 bases each). Germline-derived CDR1 and CDR2 are SEHNR and FQNEAQ (reference sequence). V gave up 8 bases and J gave up 4 bases, with 23 bases separating them. The CDR3 sequence is 16 residues long. The CDR3 reads CASSKFVVGDGETQYF. Written as DNA, the CDR3 is TGTGCCAGCTCTAAGTTCGTGGTGGGGGATGGAGAGACCCAGTACTTC.

This clonotype was counted ten times or more. This chain joins TRBV12-3 or TRBV12-4 and TRBJ2-3; D may be TRBD1 (6 bases). V was shortened by 7 bases and J by 1 base, with 9 bases between the two germline ends. The CDR3 consists of 13 residues. CDR3 amino acids: CASTGDGTDTQYF. As DNA, the CDR3 is TGTGCCAGCACAGGGGATGGCACAGATACGCAGTATTTT.

The J gene is TRBJ1-1, the V gene TRBV9; D gene unclear. The CDR3 loop spans 14 amino acids. Trimming stripped 0 bases from V and 1 base from J, with 7 bases between. Germline V gene lookup returns CDR1 SGDLS and CDR2 YYNGEE. The CDR3 region has the DNA TGTGCCAGCAGCGTAGTCCGGAAGAACACTGAAGCTTTCTTT. Its protein is CASSVVRKNTEAFF. Together with reference TRBV9 and TRBJ1-1, the CDR3 gives the full variable domain: DSGVTQTPKHLITATGQRVTLRCSPRSGDLSVYWYQQSLDQGLQFLIQYYNGEERAKGNILERFSAQQFPDLHSELNLSSLELGDSALYFCASSVVRKNTEAFFGQGTRLTVV.

The sample holds a few counts of this clonotype. V is TRBV29-1 and J is TRBJ2-2, with unresolved D. The CDR3 covers 11 residues. Germline V gives CDR1 SQVTM, CDR2 ANQGSEA. The ends were cut back, 4 bases at V and 5 bases at J, with 5 bases in the middle. This CDR3 reads CSVGATGELFF. CDR3 nucleotide sequence: TGCAGCGTTGGGGCAACCGGGGAGCTGTTTTTT.